This T cell receptor beta chain is drawn from a study of cytomegalovirus exposure and HLA in healthy donors. Study-wide context: In a previous analysis, some 110 million unique TCR beta sequences were found from about 190 million T cells. Study-wide findings and caveats: Data from an earlier analysis indicated that most TCR beta V segments were productive either about 87% or about 30% of the time. The classifier reportedly diagnosed cytomegalovirus status with high sensitivity and specificity.

Concerning this clone: No antigen is known for it.

Healthy bone marrow donors supplied every sample. The V gene lost 5 bases and the J gene lost 4 bases, with 15 bases spanning the gap. Germline loops: CDR1 MNHNY, CDR2 SVGAGI (reference sequence). This CDR3 spans 15 amino acids. The PCR had 60 Vbeta and 13 Jbeta primers. TCRdb's table, derived via immunoSEQ multiplex PCR, lists solely in-frame clones and lacks some. Of about 200,000 clones listed, around 80% are singletons. The V gene is TRBV6-6, the J gene TRBJ1-5; no reliable D call. This TCR was recovered from a man aged 40-55 years in good health and CMV-seropositive. Sequences were obtained from PBMCs. The CDR3 spells CASSPIRSPNQPQHF. The CDR3 nucleotides are TGTGCCAGCAGTCCGATTCGGAGTCCGAATCAGCCCCAGCATTTT.